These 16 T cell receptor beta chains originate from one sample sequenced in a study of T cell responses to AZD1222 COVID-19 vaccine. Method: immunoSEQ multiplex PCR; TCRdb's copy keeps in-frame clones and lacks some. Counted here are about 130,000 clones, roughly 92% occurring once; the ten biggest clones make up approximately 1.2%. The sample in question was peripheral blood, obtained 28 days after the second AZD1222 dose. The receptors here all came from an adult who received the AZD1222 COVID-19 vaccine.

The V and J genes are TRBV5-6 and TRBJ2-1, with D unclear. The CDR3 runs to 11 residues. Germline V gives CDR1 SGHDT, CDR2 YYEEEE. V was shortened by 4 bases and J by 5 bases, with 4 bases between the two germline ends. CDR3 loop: CASSLDNEQFF. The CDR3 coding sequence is TGTGCCAGCAGCCTAGACAATGAGCAGTTCTTC.

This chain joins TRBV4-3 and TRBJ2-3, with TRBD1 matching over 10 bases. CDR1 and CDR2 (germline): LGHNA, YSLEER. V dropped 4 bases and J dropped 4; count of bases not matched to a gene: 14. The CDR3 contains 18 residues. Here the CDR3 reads CASSRQSGLGQGSDTQYF. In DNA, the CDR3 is TGCGCCAGCAGCCGCCAAAGTGGGTTGGGACAGGGGTCAGATACGCAGTATTTT.

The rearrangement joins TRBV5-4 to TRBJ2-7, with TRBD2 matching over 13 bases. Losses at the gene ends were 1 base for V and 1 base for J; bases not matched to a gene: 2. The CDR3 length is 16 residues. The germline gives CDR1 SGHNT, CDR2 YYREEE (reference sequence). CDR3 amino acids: CASSLLGLAGSYEQYF. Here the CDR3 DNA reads TGTGCCAGCAGCTTGTTGGGACTAGCGGGATCCTACGAGCAGTACTTC.

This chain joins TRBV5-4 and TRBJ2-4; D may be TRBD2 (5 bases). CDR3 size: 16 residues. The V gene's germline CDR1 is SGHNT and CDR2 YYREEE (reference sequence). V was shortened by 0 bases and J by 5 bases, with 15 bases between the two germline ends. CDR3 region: CASSLGGRGRENIQYF. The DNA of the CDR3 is TGTGCCAGCAGCTTGGGAGGACGCGGGCGAGAAAACATTCAGTACTTC.

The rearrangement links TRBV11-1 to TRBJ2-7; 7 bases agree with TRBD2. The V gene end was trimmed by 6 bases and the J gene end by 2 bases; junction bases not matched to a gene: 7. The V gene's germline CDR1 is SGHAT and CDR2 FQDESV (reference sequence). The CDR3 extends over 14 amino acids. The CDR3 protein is CASSQTSTTYEQYF. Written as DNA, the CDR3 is TGTGCCAGCAGTCAGACTAGCACGACCTACGAGCAGTACTTC.

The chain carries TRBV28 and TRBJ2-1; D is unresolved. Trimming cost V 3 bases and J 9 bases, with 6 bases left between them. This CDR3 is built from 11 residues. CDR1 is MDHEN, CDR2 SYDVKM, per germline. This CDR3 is CASSFELEQFF. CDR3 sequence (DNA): TGTGCCAGCAGTTTTGAGCTTGAGCAGTTCTTC.

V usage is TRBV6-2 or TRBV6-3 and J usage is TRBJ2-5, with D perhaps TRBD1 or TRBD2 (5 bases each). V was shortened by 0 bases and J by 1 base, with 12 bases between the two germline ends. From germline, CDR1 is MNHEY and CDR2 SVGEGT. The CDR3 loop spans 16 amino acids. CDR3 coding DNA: TGTGCCAGCAGTTACTCATGGGACGGACTCCAAGAGACCCAGTACTTC. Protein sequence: CASSYSWDGLQETQYF.

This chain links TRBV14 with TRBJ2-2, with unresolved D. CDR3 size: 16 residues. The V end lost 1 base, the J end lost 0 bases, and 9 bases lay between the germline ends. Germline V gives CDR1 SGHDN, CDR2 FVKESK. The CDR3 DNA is TGTGCCAGCAGCCAAGTTCGAGTCACGAACACCGGGGAGCTGTTTTTT. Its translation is CASSQVRVTNTGELFF.

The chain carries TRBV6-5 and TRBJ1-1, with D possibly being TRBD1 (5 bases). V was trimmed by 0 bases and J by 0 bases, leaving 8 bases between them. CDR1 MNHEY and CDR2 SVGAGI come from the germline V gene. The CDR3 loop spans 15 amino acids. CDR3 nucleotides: TGTGCCAGCAGTTACTCGGGGCTCCTGAACACTGAAGCTTTCTTT. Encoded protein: CASSYSGLLNTEAFF.

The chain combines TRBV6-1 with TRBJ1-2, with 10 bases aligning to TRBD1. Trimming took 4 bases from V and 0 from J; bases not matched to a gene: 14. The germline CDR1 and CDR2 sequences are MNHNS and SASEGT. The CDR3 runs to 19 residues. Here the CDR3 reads CASSASPGTGVPTNYGYTF. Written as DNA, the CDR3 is TGTGCCAGCAGTGCAAGCCCCGGGACAGGGGTCCCTACTAACTATGGCTACACCTTC.

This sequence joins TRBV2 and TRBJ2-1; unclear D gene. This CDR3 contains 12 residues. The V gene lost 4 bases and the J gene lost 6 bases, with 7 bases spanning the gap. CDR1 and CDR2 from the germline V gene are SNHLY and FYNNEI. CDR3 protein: CASSATGNEQFF. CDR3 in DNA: TGTGCCAGCAGTGCGACTGGCAATGAGCAGTTCTTC.

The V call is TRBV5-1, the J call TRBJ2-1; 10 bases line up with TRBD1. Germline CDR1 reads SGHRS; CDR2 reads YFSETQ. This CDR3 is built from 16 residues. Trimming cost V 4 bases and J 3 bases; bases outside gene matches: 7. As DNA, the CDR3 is TGCGCCAGCAGCAGAACCGGGACAGGGGTCTACAATGAGCAGTTCTTC. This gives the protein CASSRTGTGVYNEQFF.

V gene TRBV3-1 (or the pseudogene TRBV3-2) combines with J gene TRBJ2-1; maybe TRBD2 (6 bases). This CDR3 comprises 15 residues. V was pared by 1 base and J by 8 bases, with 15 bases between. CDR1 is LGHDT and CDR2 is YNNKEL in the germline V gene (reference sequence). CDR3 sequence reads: CASSQGVAVVDEQFF. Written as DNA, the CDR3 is TGTGCCAGCAGCCAAGGGGTAGCGGTGGTCGATGAGCAGTTCTTC.

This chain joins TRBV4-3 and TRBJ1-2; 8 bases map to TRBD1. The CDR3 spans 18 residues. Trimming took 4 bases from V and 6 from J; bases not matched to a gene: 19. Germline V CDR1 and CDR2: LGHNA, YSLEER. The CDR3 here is CASSPGTGLPKVSDGYTF. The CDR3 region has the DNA TGCGCCAGCAGCCCAGGGACAGGTCTCCCTAAGGTTAGTGATGGCTACACCTTC.

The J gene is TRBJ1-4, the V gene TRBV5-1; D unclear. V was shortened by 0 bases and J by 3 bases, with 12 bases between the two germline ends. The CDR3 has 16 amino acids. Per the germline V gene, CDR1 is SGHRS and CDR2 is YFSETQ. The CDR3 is CASSLGRPPPNEKLFF. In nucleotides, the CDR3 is TGCGCCAGCAGCTTGGGGAGGCCCCCACCTAATGAAAAACTGTTTTTT.

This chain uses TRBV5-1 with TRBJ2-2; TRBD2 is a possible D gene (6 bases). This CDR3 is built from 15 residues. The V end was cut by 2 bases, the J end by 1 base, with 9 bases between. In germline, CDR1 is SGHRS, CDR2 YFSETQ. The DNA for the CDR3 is TGCGCCAGCAGCTTTGAGGGAGGGAACACCGGGGAGCTGTTTTTT. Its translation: CASSFEGGNTGELFF.